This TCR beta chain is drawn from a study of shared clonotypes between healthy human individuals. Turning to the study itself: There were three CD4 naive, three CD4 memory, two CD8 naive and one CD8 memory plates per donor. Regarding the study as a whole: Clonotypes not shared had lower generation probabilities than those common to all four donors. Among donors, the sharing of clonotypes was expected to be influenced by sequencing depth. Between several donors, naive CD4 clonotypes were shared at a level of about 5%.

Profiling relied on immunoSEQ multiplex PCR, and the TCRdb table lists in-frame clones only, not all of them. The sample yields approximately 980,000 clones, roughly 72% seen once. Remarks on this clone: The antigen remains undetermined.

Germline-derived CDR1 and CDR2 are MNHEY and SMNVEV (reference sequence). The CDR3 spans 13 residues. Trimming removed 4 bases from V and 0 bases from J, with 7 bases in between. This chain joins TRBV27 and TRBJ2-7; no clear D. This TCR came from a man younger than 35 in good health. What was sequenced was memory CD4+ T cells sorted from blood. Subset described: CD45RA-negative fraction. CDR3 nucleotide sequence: TGTGCCAGCAGTTCGACTCGCTCCTACGAGCAGTACTTC. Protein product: CASSSTRSYEQYF.